These 8 T cell receptor beta chains share one sample of origin, sequenced in a study of OX40 agonist ivuxolimab in advanced cancers. Clones were read by immunoSEQ multiplex PCR, and TCRdb kept only the in-frame ones, dropping some. The table shows about 69,000 clones, with roughly 80% occurring only once. The sequences come from CD4+ or CD8+ T cells sorted from blood, collected in a trial of the OX40 agonist ivuxolimab. These receptor sequences come from an adult with an advanced solid tumor such as melanoma, head and neck, liver or kidney cancer.

V and J are TRBV7-2 and TRBJ2-7; D possibly matches TRBD1 or TRBD2 (5 bases each). Germline lookup yields CDR1 SGHTA and CDR2 FQGNSA. The CDR3 spans 14 residues. V gave up 3 bases and J gave up 2 bases, with 11 bases separating them. CDR3 DNA: TGTGCCAGCAGCTTCCGGGACCTCGCCTACGAGCAGTACTTC. It translates to CASSFRDLAYEQYF.

This clone has at least ten counts. The CDR3 DNA sequence: TGTGCCAGCAGTACCCCGGGACAGAAGACCCAGTACTTC. Amino acid sequence: CASSTPGQKTQYF. This chain joins TRBV6-6 and TRBJ2-5; 7 nucleotides line up with TRBD1. Germline CDR1 and CDR2: MNHNY and SVGAGI (reference sequence). The CDR3 spans 13 residues. V shed 5 bases, J shed 6 bases, and the junction held 6 bases outside the gene matches.

The V and J genes are TRBV28 and TRBJ1-5, with D perhaps TRBD1 (6 bases). The CDR3 is 15 residues long. Trimming removed 5 bases at V and 7 bases at J, with 18 bases between. Germline V lookup: CDR1 MDHEN, CDR2 SYDVKM. In nucleotides, the CDR3 is TGTGCCAGCAGTACCATATTAGGGGGATTACAGCCCCAGCATTTT. Its protein product is CASSTILGGLQPQHF. Using reference TRBV28 and TRBJ1-5 for the parts outside the CDR3, the full variable domain is DVKVTQSSRYLVKRTGEKVFLECVQDMDHENMFWYRQDPGLGLRLIYFSYDVKMKEKGDIPEGYSVSREKKERFSLILESASTNQTSMYLCASSTILGGLQPQHFGDGTRLSIL.

The J gene is TRBJ2-5, the V gene TRBV9, with D perhaps TRBD2 (6 bases). The CDR3 loop spans 17 amino acids. V gave up 0 bases and J gave up 1 base, with 16 bases separating them. CDR1 and CDR2 from the germline V gene are SGDLS and YYNGEE. The CDR3 sequence: CASSVAPRRGAQETQYF. The CDR3 DNA reads TGTGCCAGCAGCGTAGCCCCCCGGCGGGGCGCCCAAGAGACCCAGTACTTC.

This sequence joins TRBV5-6 and TRBJ2-7; 8 nucleotides match TRBD2. With 0 bases clipped from V and 3 bases from J, the junction kept 2 bases outside the gene matches. The CDR3 contains 14 residues. Germline loops: CDR1 SGHDT, CDR2 YYEEEE. In nucleotides, the CDR3 is TGTGCCAGCAGCTTGGGGGGACTAGTCTACGAGCAGTACTTC. This sequence encodes CASSLGGLVYEQYF.

The V gene is TRBV10-3, the J gene TRBJ1-2; D gene ambiguous. The CDR3 is 14 residues long. The ends were cut back, 7 bases at V and 2 bases at J, with 14 bases in the middle. Germline V gene sequence: CDR1 ENHRY, CDR2 SYGVKD. CDR3 region: CAIKPATVNYGYTF. CDR3 DNA sequence: TGTGCCATCAAACCCGCGACGGTGAACTATGGCTACACCTTC.

This sequence joins TRBV5-1 and TRBJ2-3; 7 bases map to TRBD1. Per germline, CDR1 SGHRS and CDR2 YFSETQ. V trimming: 6 bases; J trimming: 2 bases; junction bases outside the gene matches: 9. There are 15 residues in the CDR3. CDR3 residues: CASTMDRRATDTQYF. In nucleotides, the CDR3 is TGCGCCAGCACAATGGACAGGCGAGCCACAGATACGCAGTATTTT.

This clone turned up a few times. The V and J genes are TRBV7-6 and TRBJ1-2, with D perhaps matching TRBD1 (5 bases). Germline-derived CDR1 and CDR2 are SGHVS and FNYEAQ. The length of the CDR3 is 13 residues. V was cut by 5 bases and J by 3 bases, with 10 bases left in between. This CDR3 reads CASSPGRYYGYTF. CDR3 sequence (DNA): TGTGCCAGCAGCCCGGGACGCTACTATGGCTACACCTTC.